This TCR beta chain was sequenced in a study of cytomegalovirus exposure and HLA in healthy donors. Use of 60 Vbeta and 13 Jbeta primers characterized the PCR. Using immunoSEQ multiplex PCR, the repertoire was profiled, and TCRdb retains in-frame clones only, with some absent. Of about 190,000 clones listed, roughly 80% are singletons. V shed 1 base and J 12 bases; nucleotides not matched to a gene: 5. Germline CDR1 and CDR2: MNHNS and SASEGT. This CDR3 comprises 14 residues. The TCR was taken from a woman younger than 30 in good health and CMV-seronegative. The chain carries TRBV6-1 and TRBJ1-4; 10 bases match TRBD1. The sample comprised PBMCs. The CDR3 DNA is TGTGCCAGCAGTGAAGATGGGGACAGGGGTGAACTGTTTTTT. Translating gives CASSEDGDRGELFF.